This T cell receptor (beta chain) was sequenced for a study of blood T cells in healthy people across ages (dated by TCRdb to the mid-2010s). Notes on the research overall: In model experiments, roughly one uniquely barcoded TCR beta cDNA molecule per two T cells was captured by template switching. The study measured age-related changes in TCR beta repertoire diversity using deep sequencing normalized with unique cDNA molecular identifiers. Four age groups were formed from the donors: young (average about 16 years), middle-aged (around 39), aged (over 55) and long-lived (about 80). To avoid experimental bias, donors of different ages were spread randomly across the sequencing lanes. For two donors (one aged 18 to 29 and one aged 80 or older), the study analyzed two additional independent replicas of 1 million unique cDNA reads from the same blood draw.

Points the paper makes about the study in general: There was a strong correlation between observed TCR beta diversity and the percentage of naive T cells measured by flow cytometry. Compared with the aged group, the long-lived group had more naive CD4+ T cells, fewer expanded clones and increased TCR diversity, suggesting age selection. Since profiling was done on bulk unsorted PBMCs, naive and antigen-experienced compartments could not be conclusively compared. Estimates of total diversity based on one million sequenced T cells were regarded as lower bounds and as underestimates. Donor CMV infection status was unknown, potentially confounding age-related changes in expanded clonotypes. As age increased, observed TCR beta diversity per million T cells dropped in a roughly linear way, and a significant reduction was already evident by age 40.

Systemically healthy Caucasian individuals from Russia, 39 in total and aged roughly 6 to 100 years, were included as donors. Each donor gave roughly 9 milliliters of peripheral blood, drawn into EDTA-treated Vacutainer tubes. Ficoll-Paque density-gradient centrifugation was used to isolate PBMCs, with at least 6 million per sample. Total RNA was extracted from PBMCs with Trizol reagent, with at least 5 micrograms obtained per sample. For every donor, flow cytometry on a PBMC aliquot measured the percentage of naive CD45RAhigh/CD27high T cells. To note about this clonotype: Its binding antigen is unknown. Per-nucleotide qualities are absent, and no much larger clonotype sits a single base away.

The CDR3 has 16 amino acids, counting the end cysteine and phenylalanine. The entry retains the CDR3 DNA only, 48 bases that are in frame from base 1. Compared with germline, V lacks 4 bases and J lacks 0 bases; bases without a gene match: 3. CDR1 and CDR2 were assigned from the germline V gene as LGHNA and YNFKEQ. Library creation used 5' RACE. The instrument was an Illumina HiSeq 2500. A second PCR of about 7 to 12 cycles was run with a J-beta primer mix and a sample-barcoded 5' primer. A unique molecular identifier was introduced onto each TCR beta cDNA molecule by a template-switch 5' adaptor carrying 12 random nucleotides. Each sample yielded at least 2.5 million CDR3-containing paired-end reads. The Mint cDNA synthesis kit, primed by a TRBC-specific oligonucleotide, was used to synthesize first-strand cDNA from all RNA. After uracil-DNA glycosylase treatment, a first 18-cycle PCR used universal primers M1SS and BC2_uni_R on all cDNA. The study's own analysis went as follows. Normalization of each sample was performed by random selection of 1 million high-quality reads, each carrying a distinct molecular identifier. Reads with shared molecular identifiers were discarded instead of being binned into consensus sequences. MiTCR, with a Q25 quality threshold and the strictest error-elimination algorithm, was used for CDR3 identification, clonotype clustering and error correction. A nonparametric unseen species model using Euler transformation provided a lower-bound estimate of total TCR beta diversity. TCRdb reprocessed the public reads (quality trimming at Q25 with fastp, clone calling with MiXCR) and kept in-frame beta chains. A single entry per CDR3 protein holds the most common genes and DNA from its merged rows. These V and J calls are TCRdb output, not the study's own analysis. This sample gives hundreds of thousands of distinct CDR3 sequences in total; 40% to 50% of them show up just once. Approximately 25% of the sample comes from the top ten.

The sequencing input was blood. This chain joins TRBV4-2 to TRBJ1-6; the central 7 bases match TRBD1. This sequence originates from an older man in good health. The DNA reads TGTGCCAGCAGCCCTCGGGACAGCTCCTATAATTCACCCCTCCACTTT. Its protein reads: CASSPRDSSYNSPLHF.